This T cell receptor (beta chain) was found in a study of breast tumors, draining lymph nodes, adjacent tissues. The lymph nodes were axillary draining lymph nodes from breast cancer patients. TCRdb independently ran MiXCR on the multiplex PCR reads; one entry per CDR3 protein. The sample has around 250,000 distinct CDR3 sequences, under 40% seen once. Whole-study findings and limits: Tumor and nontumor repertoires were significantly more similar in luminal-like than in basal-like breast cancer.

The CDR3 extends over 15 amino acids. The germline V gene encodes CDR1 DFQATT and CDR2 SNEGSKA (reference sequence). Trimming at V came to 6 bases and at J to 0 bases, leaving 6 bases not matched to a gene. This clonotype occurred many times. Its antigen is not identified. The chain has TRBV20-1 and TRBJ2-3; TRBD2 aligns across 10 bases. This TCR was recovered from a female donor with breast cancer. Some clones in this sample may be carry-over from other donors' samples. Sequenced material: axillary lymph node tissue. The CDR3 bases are TGCAGTGCCAACGGACTAGCGGATAGCACAGATACGCAGTATTTT. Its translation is CSANGLADSTDTQYF.